The 20 T cell receptor beta chains presented below share a single source sample, sequenced in a study of shared clonotypes between healthy human individuals. Produced via immunoSEQ multiplex PCR; TCRdb's table is partial and in-frame only. The sample shows over 400,000 clones, 70% to 80% of them seen only once. The sequenced sample consisted of PBMCs. The receptor source for this set is a woman in her forties in good health. Some clones in this sample may be carry-over from other donors' samples.

This chain links TRBV27 with TRBJ2-5; D is tentatively TRBD1 or TRBD2 (6 bases each). V lost 5 bases, J lost 4 bases, and 14 bases lay in between. CDR1 is MNHEY, CDR2 SMNVEV, per germline (reference sequence). CDR3 length equals 14 residues. The CDR3 spells CASSRKSGAETQYF. The CDR3 coding sequence is TGTGCCAGCAGTCGTAAGTCGGGGGCAGAGACCCAGTACTTC.

The J gene is TRBJ2-1, the V gene TRBV29-1; D might be TRBD1 (6 bases). The V gene's germline CDR1 is SQVTM and CDR2 ANQGSEA. Between the trimmed V and J ends, which lost 7 bases and 2 bases, there was a span of 18 bases. The CDR3 length is 15 residues. CDR3 sequence reads: CSGVGGKGPYNEQFF. In nucleotides, the CDR3 is TGCAGCGGCGTAGGGGGTAAGGGGCCCTACAATGAGCAGTTCTTC.

The chain couples TRBV7-8 to TRBJ1-4, with 8 bases fitting TRBD1. CDR3 size: 13 residues. V lost 5 bases and J lost 8; bases outside the gene matches: 4. Germline CDR1 reads SGHVS; CDR2 reads FQNEAQ. The CDR3 reads CASSRTGNEKLFF. The CDR3 DNA follows: TGTGCCAGCAGCAGGACAGGGAACGAAAAACTGTTTTTT. Complete variable domain (other parts from reference TRBV7-8 and TRBJ1-4): GAGVSQSPRYKVAKRGQDVALRCDPISGHVSLFWYQQALGQGPEFLTYFQNEAQLDKSGLPSDRFFAERPEGSVSTLKIQRTQQEDSAVYLCASSRTGNEKLFFGSGTQLSVL.

The chain is built from TRBV27 and TRBJ2-3, with D tentatively TRBD1 or TRBD2 (6 bases each). The CDR3 length is 13 residues. The V end was cut by 1 base, the J end by 7 bases, with 9 bases between. CDR1 and CDR2 (germline): MNHEY, SMNVEV (reference sequence). CDR3: CASSLWGANTQYF. Here the CDR3 DNA reads TGTGCCAGCAGTTTATGGGGGGCGAATACGCAGTATTTT.

This rearrangement joins TRBV29-1 to TRBJ2-7; TRBD1 might be the D (5 bases). CDR3 size: 11 residues. Looked up from germline, CDR1 is SQVTM and CDR2 is ANQGSEA. The V end lost 2 bases, the J end lost 6 bases, and 8 bases lay between the germline ends. The CDR3 region has the DNA TGCAGCGTTGAAAGGGGCTTCGAGCAGTACTTC. It translates to CSVERGFEQYF.

The genes are TRBV27 and TRBJ1-1; TRBD1 might be the D (5 bases). Germline lookup yields CDR1 MNHEY and CDR2 SMNVEV (reference sequence). This CDR3 is built from 13 residues. V was clipped by 5 bases and J by 8 bases, with 15 bases between them. The CDR3 region has the DNA TGTGCCAGCAGTCACCGGGGCCCTGGGGAAGCTTTCTTT. It yields the protein CASSHRGPGEAFF.

This clone was recorded only once. The chain links TRBV19 to TRBJ2-1; 13 nucleotides line up with TRBD2. The CDR3 has 14 residues. Trimming cost V 6 bases and J 9 bases; bases outside gene matches: 5. Germline-derived CDR1 and CDR2 are LNHDA and SQIVND (reference sequence). This chain's CDR3 is CASSRTSGRGEQFF. In DNA form, the CDR3 reads TGTGCCAGTAGCCGGACTAGCGGGAGAGGTGAGCAGTTCTTC.

The chain recombines TRBV11-2 with TRBJ2-1, with a tentative D call TRBD1 (6 bases). The CDR3 has 13 amino acids. V was cut by 4 bases and J by 9 bases, with 13 bases left in between. Germline V CDR1 and CDR2: SGHAT, FQNNGV. The CDR3 nucleotides are TGTGCCAGCAGCTCCGAGGGGGACGGTGAGCAGTTCTTC. This gives the protein CASSSEGDGEQFF.

This sequence joins TRBV28 and TRBJ2-7; TRBD2 is a possible D gene (5 bases). This CDR3 spans 14 amino acids. Trimming took off 2 bases at V and 5 bases at J, with 13 bases between the two ends. Germline loops: CDR1 MDHEN, CDR2 SYDVKM. CDR3: CASSLPGMRHEQYF. CDR3 nucleotides: TGTGCCAGCAGTTTACCGGGGATGAGGCACGAGCAGTACTTC.

The rearrangement links TRBV18 to TRBJ1-1, with TRBD1 matching 7 bases. The CDR3 runs 14 residues. With V trimmed by 3 bases and J by 0 bases, 1 base remained unmatched. Germline lookup yields CDR1 KGHSH and CDR2 LQKENI. DNA for the CDR3: TGTGCCAGCTCACCTGACAGGGTGAACACTGAAGCTTTCTTT. This codes for CASSPDRVNTEAFF. Together with reference TRBV18 and TRBJ1-1, the CDR3 gives the full variable domain: NAGVMQNPRHLVRRRGQEARLRCSPMKGHSHVYWYRQLPEEGLKFMVYLQKENIIDESGMPKERFSAEFPKEGPSILRIQQVVRGDSAAYFCASSPDRVNTEAFFGQGTRLTVV.

J is TRBJ1-1 and V is TRBV19, with 9 bases aligning to TRBD1. Per the germline V gene, CDR1 is LNHDA and CDR2 is SQIVND (reference sequence). The CDR3 is 15 residues long. V shed 6 bases, J shed 3 bases, and the junction held 8 bases outside the gene matches. DNA of the CDR3: TGTGCCAGTAGACCACAGGGGGCGCGAGACACTGAAGCTTTCTTT. Protein sequence: CASRPQGARDTEAFF.

The CDR3 spells CSVQDRASYEQYF. DNA for the CDR3: TGCAGCGTTCAGGACAGGGCCTCCTACGAGCAGTACTTC. This sequence joins TRBV29-1 and TRBJ2-7; 8 positions agree with TRBD1. Germline V gives CDR1 SQVTM, CDR2 ANQGSEA. CDR3 size: 13 residues. V was pared by 5 bases and J by 0 bases, with 3 bases of the junction left unmatched.

J is TRBJ2-5 and V is TRBV28, with 7 bases aligning to TRBD1. Germline assignment: CDR1 MDHEN and CDR2 SYDVKM. The CDR3 has 15 amino acids. V shed 5 bases and J 2 bases; nucleotides not matched to a gene: 8. CDR3 protein: CASSPLGTDQETQYF. CDR3 nucleotide sequence: TGTGCCAGCAGTCCCCTAGGGACAGATCAAGAGACCCAGTACTTC.

The chain has TRBV6-5 and TRBJ2-1; possibly TRBD2 for D (5 bases). The ends were cut back, 5 bases at V and 8 bases at J, with 13 bases in the middle. The CDR3 extends over 13 amino acids. Germline V gene data show CDR1 as MNHEY and CDR2 as SVGAGI. CDR3 sequence reads: CASSQLLGYEQFF. DNA of the CDR3: TGTGCCAGCAGTCAATTACTAGGGTATGAGCAGTTCTTC.

This clone has just a few counts. The chain combines TRBV18 with TRBJ2-1; 7 bases line up with TRBD2. The CDR3 is 15 amino acids. Trimming cost V 2 bases and J 8 bases; bases outside gene matches: 9. Germline V gene lookup returns CDR1 KGHSH and CDR2 LQKENI. CDR3 loop: CASSPAMGGPHEQFF. DNA for the CDR3: TGTGCCAGCTCACCAGCAATGGGAGGGCCCCATGAGCAGTTCTTC.

V usage is TRBV18 and J usage is TRBJ1-1, with 7 bases fitting TRBD1. The V and J ends lost 4 bases and 8 bases, in that order; junction bases with no gene match: 7. Germline V gene lookup returns CDR1 KGHSH and CDR2 LQKENI. The CDR3 loop spans 13 amino acids. The CDR3 nucleotides read TGTGCCAGCTCACGACCGACAGGGAGCGAAGCTTTCTTT. Amino acids: CASSRPTGSEAFF.

This chain joins TRBV6-5 and TRBJ1-1; the match to TRBD1 covers 7 bases. Looked up from germline, CDR1 is MNHEY and CDR2 is SVGAGI. V shed 0 bases, J shed 3 bases, and the junction held 7 bases outside the gene matches. The CDR3 is made up of 16 amino acids. CDR3 sequence (DNA): TGTGCCAGCAGTTACTCGAAGGGGGCAGGGCACACTGAAGCTTTCTTT. Translated: CASSYSKGAGHTEAFF.

The chain carries TRBV28 and TRBJ2-5, with unresolved D. The V gene lost 7 bases and the J gene lost 3 bases, with 12 bases spanning the gap. Germline V gives CDR1 MDHEN, CDR2 SYDVKM. The CDR3 consists of 13 residues. CDR3 sequence (DNA): TGTGCCAGCAATGCTTTTAGTAAAGAGACCCAGTACTTC. Amino acids: CASNAFSKETQYF. The whole variable domain, filled in from reference TRBV28 and TRBJ2-5, reads DVKVTQSSRYLVKRTGEKVFLECVQDMDHENMFWYRQDPGLGLRLIYFSYDVKMKEKGDIPEGYSVSREKKERFSLILESASTNQTSMYLCASNAFSKETQYFGPGTRLLVL.

This clone was seen only a few times. V is TRBV27 and J is TRBJ1-5, with TRBD1 identical over 7 bases. The CDR3 sequence is 15 residues long. V gave up 8 bases and J gave up 4 bases; unmatched junction bases: 11. Per germline, CDR1 MNHEY and CDR2 SMNVEV (reference sequence). The CDR3 sequence is CASLRLTGQNQPQHF. For the CDR3, the DNA is TGTGCCAGCTTACGTCTAACGGGACAGAATCAGCCCCAGCATTTT.

This sequence joins TRBV5-1 and TRBJ1-1; 9 bases are shared with TRBD1. V shed 4 bases and J 4 bases; nucleotides not matched to a gene: 8. Looked up from germline, CDR1 is SGHRS and CDR2 is YFSETQ. The CDR3 totals 15 residues. The CDR3, as DNA: TGCGCCAGCAGCCTTCGGACAGGGGTGGGCACTGAAGCTTTCTTT. Its translation is CASSLRTGVGTEAFF.